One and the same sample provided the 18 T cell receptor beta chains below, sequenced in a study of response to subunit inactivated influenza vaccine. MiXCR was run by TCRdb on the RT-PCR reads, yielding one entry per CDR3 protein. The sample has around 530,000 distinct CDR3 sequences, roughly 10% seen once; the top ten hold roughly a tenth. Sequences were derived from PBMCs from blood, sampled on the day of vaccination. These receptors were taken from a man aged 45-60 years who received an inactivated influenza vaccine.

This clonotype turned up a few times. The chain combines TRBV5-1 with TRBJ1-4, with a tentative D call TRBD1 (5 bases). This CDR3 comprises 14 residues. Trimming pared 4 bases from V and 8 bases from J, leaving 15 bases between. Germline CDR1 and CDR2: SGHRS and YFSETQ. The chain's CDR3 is CASSRGPQREKLFF. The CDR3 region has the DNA TGCGCCAGCAGCCGGGGCCCTCAGAGGGAAAAACTGTTTTTT.

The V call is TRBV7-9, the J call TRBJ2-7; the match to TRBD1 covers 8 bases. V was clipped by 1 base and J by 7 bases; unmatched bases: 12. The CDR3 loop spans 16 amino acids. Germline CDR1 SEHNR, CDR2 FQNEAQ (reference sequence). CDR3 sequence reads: CASSLVLRQGHREQYF. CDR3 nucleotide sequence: TGTGCCAGCAGCTTAGTTTTGAGACAGGGGCATAGGGAGCAGTACTTC.

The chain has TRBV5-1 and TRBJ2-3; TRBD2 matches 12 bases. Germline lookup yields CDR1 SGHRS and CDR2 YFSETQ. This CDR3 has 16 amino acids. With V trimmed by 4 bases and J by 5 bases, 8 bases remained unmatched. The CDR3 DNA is TGCGCCAGCAGCCCGCTAGCGGGGGGGATAGGAGATACGCAGTATTTT. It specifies CASSPLAGGIGDTQYF.

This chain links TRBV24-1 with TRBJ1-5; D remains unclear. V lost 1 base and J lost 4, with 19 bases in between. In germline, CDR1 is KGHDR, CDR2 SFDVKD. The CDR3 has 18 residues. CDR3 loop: CATSDLIPVGRLNQPQHF. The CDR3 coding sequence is TGTGCCACCAGTGATTTAATCCCCGTCGGACGGTTGAATCAGCCCCAGCATTTT.

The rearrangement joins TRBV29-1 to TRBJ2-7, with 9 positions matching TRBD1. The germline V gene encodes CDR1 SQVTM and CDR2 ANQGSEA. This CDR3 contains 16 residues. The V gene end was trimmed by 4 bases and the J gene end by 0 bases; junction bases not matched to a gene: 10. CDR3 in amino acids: CSVGTPGTGNSYEQYF. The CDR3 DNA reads TGCAGCGTTGGGACCCCTGGGACAGGGAACTCCTACGAGCAGTACTTC.

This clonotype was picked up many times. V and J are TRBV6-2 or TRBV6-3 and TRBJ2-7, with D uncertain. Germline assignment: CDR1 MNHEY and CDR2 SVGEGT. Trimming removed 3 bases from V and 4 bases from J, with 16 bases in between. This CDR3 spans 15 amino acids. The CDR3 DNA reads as TGTGCCAGCAGTTATTTGAACCCAGCGAGGTACGAGCAGTACTTC. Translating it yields CASSYLNPARYEQYF.

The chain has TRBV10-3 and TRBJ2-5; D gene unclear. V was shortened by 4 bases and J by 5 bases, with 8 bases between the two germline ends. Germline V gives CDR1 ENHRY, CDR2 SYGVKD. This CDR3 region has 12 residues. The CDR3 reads CAISATVETQYF. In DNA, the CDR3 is TGTGCCATCAGTGCCACCGTGGAGACCCAGTACTTC.

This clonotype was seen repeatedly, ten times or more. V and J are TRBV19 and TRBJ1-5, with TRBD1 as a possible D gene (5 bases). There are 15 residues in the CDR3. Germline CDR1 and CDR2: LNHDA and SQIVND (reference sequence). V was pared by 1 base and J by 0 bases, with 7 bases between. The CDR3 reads CASSIAGGSNQPQHF. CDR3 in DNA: TGTGCCAGTAGTATAGCTGGGGGTAGCAATCAGCCCCAGCATTTT. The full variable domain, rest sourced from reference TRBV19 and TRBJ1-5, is DGGITQSPKYLFRKEGQNVTLSCEQNLNHDAMYWYRQDPGQGLRLIYYSQIVNDFQKGDIAEGYSVSREKKESFPLTVTSAQKNPTAFYLCASSIAGGSNQPQHFGDGTRLSIL.

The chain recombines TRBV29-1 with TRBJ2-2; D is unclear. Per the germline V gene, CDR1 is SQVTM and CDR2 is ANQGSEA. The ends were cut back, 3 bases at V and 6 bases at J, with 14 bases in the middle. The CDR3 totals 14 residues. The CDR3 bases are TGCAGCGTTGAGAAAAACCCCCTGTCCGGGGAGCTGTTTTTT. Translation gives CSVEKNPLSGELFF.

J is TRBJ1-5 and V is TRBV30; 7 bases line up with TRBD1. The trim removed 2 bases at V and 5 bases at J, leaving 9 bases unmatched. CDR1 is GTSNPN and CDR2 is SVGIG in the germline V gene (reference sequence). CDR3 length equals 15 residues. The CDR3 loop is CAWSPKQGNHQPQHF. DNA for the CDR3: TGTGCCTGGAGTCCGAAACAGGGGAATCATCAGCCCCAGCATTTT.

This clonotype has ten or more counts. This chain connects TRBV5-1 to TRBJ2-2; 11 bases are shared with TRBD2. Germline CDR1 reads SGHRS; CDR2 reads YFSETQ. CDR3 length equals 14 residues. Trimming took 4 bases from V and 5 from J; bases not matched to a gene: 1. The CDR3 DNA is TGCGCCAGCAGCCGGACTAGCGGGACCGGGGAGCTGTTTTTT. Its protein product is CASSRTSGTGELFF.

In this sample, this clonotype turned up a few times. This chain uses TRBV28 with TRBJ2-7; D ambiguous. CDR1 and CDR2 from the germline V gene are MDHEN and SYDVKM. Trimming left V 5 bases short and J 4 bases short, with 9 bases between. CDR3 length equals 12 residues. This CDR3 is CASSKAPYEQYF. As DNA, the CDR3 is TGTGCCAGCAGTAAGGCCCCGTACGAGCAGTACTTC.

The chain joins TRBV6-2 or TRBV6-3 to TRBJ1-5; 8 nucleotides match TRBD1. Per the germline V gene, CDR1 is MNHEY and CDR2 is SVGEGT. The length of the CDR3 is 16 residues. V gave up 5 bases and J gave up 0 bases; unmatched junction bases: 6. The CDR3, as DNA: TGTGCCAGCAGTGACAGGGGCCAGAATAGCAATCAGCCCCAGCATTTT. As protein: CASSDRGQNSNQPQHF.

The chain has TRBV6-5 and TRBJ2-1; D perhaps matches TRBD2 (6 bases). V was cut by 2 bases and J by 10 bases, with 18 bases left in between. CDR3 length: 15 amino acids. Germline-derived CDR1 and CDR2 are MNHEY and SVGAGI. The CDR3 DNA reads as TGTGCCAGCAGTTACAGACTAGTCAGGGCAGGGGAGCAGTTCTTC. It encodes CASSYRLVRAGEQFF.

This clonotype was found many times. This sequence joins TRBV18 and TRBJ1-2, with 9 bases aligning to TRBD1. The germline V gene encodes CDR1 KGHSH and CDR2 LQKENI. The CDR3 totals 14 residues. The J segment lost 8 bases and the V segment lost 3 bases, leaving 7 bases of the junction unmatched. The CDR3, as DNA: TGTGCCAGCTCACCCGGACAGGGGCCGGTAGGCTACACCTTC. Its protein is CASSPGQGPVGYTF.

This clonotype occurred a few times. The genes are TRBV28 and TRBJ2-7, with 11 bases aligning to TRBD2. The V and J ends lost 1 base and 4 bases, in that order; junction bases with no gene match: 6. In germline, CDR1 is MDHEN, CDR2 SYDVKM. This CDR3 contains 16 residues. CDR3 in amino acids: CASSLLAGGQLYEQYF. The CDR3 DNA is TGTGCCAGCAGTTTATTAGCGGGGGGGCAGCTGTACGAGCAGTACTTC.

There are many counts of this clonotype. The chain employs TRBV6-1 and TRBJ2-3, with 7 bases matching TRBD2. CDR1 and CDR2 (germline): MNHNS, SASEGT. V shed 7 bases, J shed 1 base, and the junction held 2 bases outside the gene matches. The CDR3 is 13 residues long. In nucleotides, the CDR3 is TGTGCCAGCATGGCGGGGGGCACAGATACGCAGTATTTT. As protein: CASMAGGTDTQYF.

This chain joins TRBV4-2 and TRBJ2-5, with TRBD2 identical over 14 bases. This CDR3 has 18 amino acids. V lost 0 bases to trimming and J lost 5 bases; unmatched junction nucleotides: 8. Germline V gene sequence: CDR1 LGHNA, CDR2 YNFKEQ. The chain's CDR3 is CASSQERGTSGSSETQYF. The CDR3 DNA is TGTGCCAGCAGCCAAGAAAGAGGGACTAGCGGGAGTAGCGAGACCCAGTACTTC.